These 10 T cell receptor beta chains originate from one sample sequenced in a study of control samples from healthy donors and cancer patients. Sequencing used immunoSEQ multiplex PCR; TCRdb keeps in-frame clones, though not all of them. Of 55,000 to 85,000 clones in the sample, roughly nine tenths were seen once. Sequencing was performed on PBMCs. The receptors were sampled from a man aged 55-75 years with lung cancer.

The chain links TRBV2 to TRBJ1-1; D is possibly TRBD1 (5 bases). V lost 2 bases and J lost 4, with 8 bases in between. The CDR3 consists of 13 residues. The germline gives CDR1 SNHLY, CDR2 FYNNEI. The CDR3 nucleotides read TGTGCCAGCAGTGAACAGGGAAGCACTGAAGCTTTCTTT. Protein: CASSEQGSTEAFF.

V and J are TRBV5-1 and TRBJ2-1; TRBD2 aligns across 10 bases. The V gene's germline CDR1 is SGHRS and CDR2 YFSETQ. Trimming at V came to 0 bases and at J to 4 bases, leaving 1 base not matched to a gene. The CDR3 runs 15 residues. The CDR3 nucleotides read TGCGCCAGCAGCTTGGAGCGGGGGGGTTACAATGAGCAGTTCTTC. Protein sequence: CASSLERGGYNEQFF.

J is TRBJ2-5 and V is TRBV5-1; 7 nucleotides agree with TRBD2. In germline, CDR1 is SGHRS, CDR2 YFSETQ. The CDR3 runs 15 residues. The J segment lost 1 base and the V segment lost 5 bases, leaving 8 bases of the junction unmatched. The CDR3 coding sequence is TGCGCCAGCAGTCGGGGGTCTAGCGGCCAAGAGACCCAGTACTTC. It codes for CASSRGSSGQETQYF.

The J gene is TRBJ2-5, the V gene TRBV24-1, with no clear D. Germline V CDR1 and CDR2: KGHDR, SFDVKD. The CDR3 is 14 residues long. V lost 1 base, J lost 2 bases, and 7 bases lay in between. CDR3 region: CATSDFQQQETQYF. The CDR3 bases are TGTGCCACCAGTGATTTTCAACAGCAAGAGACCCAGTACTTC.

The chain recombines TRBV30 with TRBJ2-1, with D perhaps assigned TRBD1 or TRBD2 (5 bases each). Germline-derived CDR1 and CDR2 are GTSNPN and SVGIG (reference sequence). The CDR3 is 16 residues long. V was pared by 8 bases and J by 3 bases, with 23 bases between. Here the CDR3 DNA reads TGTGCCGCTAAACGGGGCGTCAATCGAAACTACAATGAGCAGTTCTTC. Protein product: CAAKRGVNRNYNEQFF.

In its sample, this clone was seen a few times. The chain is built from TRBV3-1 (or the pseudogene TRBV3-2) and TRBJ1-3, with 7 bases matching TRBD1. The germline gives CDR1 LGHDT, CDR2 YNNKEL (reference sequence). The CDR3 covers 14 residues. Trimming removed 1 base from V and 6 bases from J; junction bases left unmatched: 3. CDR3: CASSQGGQSNTIYF. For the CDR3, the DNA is TGTGCCAGCAGCCAAGGGGGACAGTCAAACACCATATATTTT.

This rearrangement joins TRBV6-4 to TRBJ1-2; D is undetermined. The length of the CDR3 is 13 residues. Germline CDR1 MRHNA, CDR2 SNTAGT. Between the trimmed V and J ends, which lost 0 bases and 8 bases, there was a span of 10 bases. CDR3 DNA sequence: TGTGCCAGCAGTGACTCCGGGCAAAACGGCTACACCTTC. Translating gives CASSDSGQNGYTF.

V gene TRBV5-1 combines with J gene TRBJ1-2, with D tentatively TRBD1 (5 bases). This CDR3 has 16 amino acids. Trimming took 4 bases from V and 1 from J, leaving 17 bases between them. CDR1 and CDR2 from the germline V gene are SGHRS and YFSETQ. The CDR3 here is CASSPDSWGSNYGYTF. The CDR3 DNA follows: TGCGCCAGCAGCCCGGACTCATGGGGCAGTAACTATGGCTACACCTTC.

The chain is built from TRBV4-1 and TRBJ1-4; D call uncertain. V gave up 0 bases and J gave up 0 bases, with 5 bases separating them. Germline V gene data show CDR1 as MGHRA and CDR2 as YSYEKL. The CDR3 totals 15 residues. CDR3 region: CASSQERATNEKLFF. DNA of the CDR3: TGCGCCAGCAGCCAAGAACGGGCAACTAATGAAAAACTGTTTTTT.

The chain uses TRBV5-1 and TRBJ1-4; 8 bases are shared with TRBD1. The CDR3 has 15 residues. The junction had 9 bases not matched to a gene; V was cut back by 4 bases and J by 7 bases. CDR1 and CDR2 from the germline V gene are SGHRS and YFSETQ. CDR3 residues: CASSEGQDEREKLFF. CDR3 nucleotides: TGCGCCAGCAGCGAGGGACAGGATGAGCGTGAAAAACTGTTTTTT.